The 25 T cell receptor beta chains below all came from one sample that was sequenced in a study of neurological immune-mediated disorders. Via MiXCR, TCRdb re-called the 5' RACE reads, giving one row per CDR3 protein. The sample records 81,000 or so distinct CDR3 sequences, just over 5% being singletons. Sequencing used PBMCs. The receptors here all came from a woman in her 30s with multiple sclerosis.

This clonotype was observed many times. The chain joins TRBV15 to TRBJ2-7; possible D gene TRBD1, 6 bases. The CDR3 totals 15 residues. Germline CDR1 and CDR2: LNHNV and YYDKDF (reference sequence). Trimming removed 3 bases at V and 2 bases at J, with 14 bases between. The CDR3 region is CATSSSDRPTYEQYF. DNA for the CDR3: TGTGCCACCAGCAGTTCCGACAGGCCCACCTACGAGCAGTACTTC.

This clonotype has ten or more counts. Relative to the germline gene, one junction end is altered; a read error may explain this. The chain recombines TRBV28 with TRBJ1-5, with D possibly matching TRBD1 (5 bases). The V gene's germline CDR1 is MDHEN and CDR2 SYDVKM. CDR3 length equals 14 residues. The CDR3 protein is CASSLGGGGKTQNF. The DNA of the CDR3 is TGTGCCAGCAGTTTGGGTGGGGGAGGTAAGACCCAGAATTTT.

This clonotype appeared many times. J is TRBJ2-2 and V is TRBV20-1, with D possibly matching TRBD2 (6 bases). The CDR3 loop spans 16 amino acids. With 2 bases removed from V and 1 base from J, the gap between germline ends came to 14 bases. Germline values: CDR1 DFQATT, CDR2 SNEGSKA (reference sequence). The CDR3 reads CSARPRGVRNTGELFF. In nucleotides, the CDR3 is TGCAGTGCTAGACCCCGCGGGGTCCGGAACACCGGGGAGCTGTTTTTT.

This clonotype has a count of ten or more. V gene TRBV20-1 combines with J gene TRBJ2-3; TRBD2 is a possible D gene (6 bases). The CDR3 is 17 residues long. Germline CDR1 DFQATT, CDR2 SNEGSKA (reference sequence). Trimming stripped 6 bases from V and 1 base from J, with 23 bases between. CDR3 loop: CSAPVAGFAPGTDTQYF. The CDR3 DNA is TGCAGTGCCCCTGTGGCGGGATTCGCCCCTGGCACAGATACGCAGTATTTT.

This clonotype was seen many times. The V and J genes are TRBV20-1 and TRBJ1-4, with a possible D match to TRBD1 (6 bases). The CDR3 length is 14 residues. V lost 4 bases, J lost 5 bases, and 14 bases lay in between. The germline V gene has CDR1 DFQATT and CDR2 SNEGSKA (reference sequence). The CDR3 loop is CSATPGERNEKLFF. The CDR3 nucleotides read TGCAGTGCTACACCAGGGGAACGGAATGAAAAACTGTTTTTT.

The table lists this clonotype with many counts. The chain has TRBV18 and TRBJ2-7; TRBD2 matches 9 bases. Germline CDR1 and CDR2: KGHSH and LQKENI. The CDR3 covers 15 residues. The V and J ends lost 3 bases and 4 bases, in that order; junction bases with no gene match: 7. CDR3 sequence (DNA): TGTGCCAGCTCACCGGCGGGAGGGCCCTTATACGAGCAGTACTTC. It specifies CASSPAGGPLYEQYF.

This clonotype was found many times. The chain recombines TRBV20-1 with TRBJ2-7; 8 bases map to TRBD2. The CDR3 contains 18 residues. Trimming cost V 6 bases and J 3 bases; bases outside gene matches: 22. Germline V gene lookup returns CDR1 DFQATT and CDR2 SNEGSKA (reference sequence). DNA for the CDR3: TGCAGTGCAGTTCCAACTACTAGTGGCGGGAGGCAGGTCTACGAGCAGTACTTC. This sequence encodes CSAVPTTSGGRQVYEQYF.

This clonotype was detected many times. The genes are TRBV27 and TRBJ1-5; D unresolved. V was clipped by 3 bases and J by 6 bases, with 9 bases between them. Germline loops: CDR1 MNHEY, CDR2 SMNVEV (reference sequence). This CDR3 contains 13 residues. CDR3 DNA: TGTGCCAGCAGTTTCGGGGAAACTCAGCCCCAGCATTTT. Its protein product is CASSFGETQPQHF.

There are many counts of this clonotype. The chain links TRBV20-1 to TRBJ2-7; 10 bases fit TRBD1. CDR1 is DFQATT, CDR2 SNEGSKA, per germline (reference sequence). Trimming cost V 0 bases and J 2 bases; bases outside gene matches: 4. This CDR3 has 15 amino acids. CDR3 sequence (DNA): TGCAGTGCTAGAGATCGGACAGGGGGGACCTACGAGCAGTACTTC. It is translated as CSARDRTGGTYEQYF.

This clonotype was seen repeatedly, ten times or more. The J gene is TRBJ2-1, the V gene TRBV7-2; 10 bases fit TRBD2. Germline CDR1 reads SGHTA; CDR2 reads FQGNSA. The length of the CDR3 is 14 residues. The trim removed 5 bases at V and 8 bases at J, leaving 6 bases unmatched. This chain's CDR3 is CASSPAGTSDEQFF. Written as DNA, the CDR3 is TGTGCCAGCAGCCCGGCCGGGACTAGCGATGAGCAGTTCTTC.

This clonotype has ten or more counts. The genes are TRBV11-2 and TRBJ2-6; D is ambiguous. Germline values: CDR1 SGHAT, CDR2 FQNNGV. The CDR3 contains 15 residues. Between the trimmed V and J ends, which lost 6 bases and 2 bases, there was a span of 11 bases. CDR3 protein: CASSPSRAGANVLTF. The DNA for the CDR3 is TGTGCCAGCAGTCCTTCTCGGGCTGGGGCCAACGTCCTGACTTTC. Full variable domain (remainder filled in from reference TRBV11-2 and TRBJ2-6): EAGVAQSPRYKIIEKRQSVAFWCNPISGHATLYWYQQILGQGPKLLIQFQNNGVVDDSQLPKDRFSAERLKGVDSTLKIQPAKLEDSAVYLCASSPSRAGANVLTFGAGSRLTVL.

This clonotype was counted many times. The CDR3 DNA reads as TGTGCCAGCAGCCGGACAAAGGACAAGCAGTTCTTC. Translated, it gives CASSRTKDKQFF. This chain uses TRBV14 with TRBJ2-1; tentative D call: TRBD1 (5 bases). CDR3 size: 12 residues. The germline gives CDR1 SGHDN, CDR2 FVKESK. Trimming pared 4 bases from V and 11 bases from J, leaving 12 bases between.

The chain has TRBV5-1 and TRBJ2-7; D may be TRBD2 (5 bases). The CDR3 loop spans 16 amino acids. CDR1 and CDR2 (germline): SGHRS, YFSETQ. The V and J ends lost 0 bases and 2 bases respectively, with 15 bases between them. The CDR3 region is CASSLASLEAPYEQYF. The CDR3 nucleotides read TGCGCCAGCAGCTTGGCGTCGTTGGAGGCCCCCTACGAGCAGTACTTC.

This clonotype was observed many times. The chain carries TRBV6-1 and TRBJ2-2; D gene ambiguous. Germline CDR1 reads MNHNS; CDR2 reads SASEGT. Trimming took 3 bases from V and 5 from J, leaving 13 bases between them. The CDR3 totals 15 residues. The CDR3 loop is CASSEGYGETGELFF. CDR3 nucleotides: TGTGCCAGCAGTGAGGGGTACGGAGAAACCGGGGAGCTGTTTTTT.

As concerns this clonotype: A junction boundary mismatches the germline segment, possibly from a read error. The CDR3 region is CAGSPTGDFYNEQFF. CDR3 coding DNA: TGCGCCGGCAGCCCGACAGGGGATTTCTACAATGAGCAGTTCTTC. The V and J genes are TRBV4-1 and TRBJ2-1; 8 nucleotides line up with TRBD1. The CDR3 totals 15 residues. The germline V gene encodes CDR1 MGHRA and CDR2 YSYEKL.

The sample holds many counts of this clonotype. The chain links TRBV28 to TRBJ2-6; D may be TRBD2 (6 bases). The germline V gene has CDR1 MDHEN and CDR2 SYDVKM. Trimming shortened V by 7 bases and J by 0 bases, and 19 bases separated the two germline ends. The length of the CDR3 is 18 residues. Here the CDR3 DNA reads TGTGCCAGCAATTCTGGTGAGGCCGGGGGCTCTGGGGCCAACGTCCTGACTTTC. It codes for CASNSGEAGGSGANVLTF.

This clonotype was seen repeatedly, ten times or more. This chain connects TRBV19 to TRBJ1-5; 9 bases are shared with TRBD1. Per germline, CDR1 LNHDA and CDR2 SQIVND (reference sequence). This CDR3 contains 14 residues. V trimming: 5 bases; J trimming: 11 bases; junction bases outside the gene matches: 10. The CDR3: CASSSWTGESAQHF. CDR3 DNA: TGTGCCAGTAGTTCCTGGACAGGGGAATCAGCCCAGCATTTT. Full variable domain (outside the CDR3, taken from reference TRBV19 and TRBJ1-5): DGGITQSPKYLFRKEGQNVTLSCEQNLNHDAMYWYRQDPGQGLRLIYYSQIVNDFQKGDIAEGYSVSREKKESFPLTVTSAQKNPTAFYLCASSSWTGESAQHFGDGTRLSIL.

In this sample, this clonotype turned up many times. This chain uses TRBV20-1 with TRBJ2-7; 14 bases are shared with TRBD2. Germline loops: CDR1 DFQATT, CDR2 SNEGSKA (reference sequence). This CDR3 has 13 amino acids. V was pared by 6 bases and J by 6 bases, with 4 bases of the junction left unmatched. The CDR3 loop is CSAGTSGSGEQYF. The CDR3 nucleotides are TGCAGTGCCGGGACTAGCGGGAGCGGCGAGCAGTACTTC.

This clonotype was observed many times. The genes are TRBV21-1 and TRBJ2-7; the D call of TRBD1 is as the table states it, not checked on the DNA. TRBV21-1 has pseudogene status. The CDR3 totals 11 residues. The CDR3 sequence: CASVRDDEQYV. DNA for the CDR3: TGTGCCAGCGTCCGGGACGACGAGCAGTACGTC.

This clonotype was detected many times. This chain links TRBV12-3 or TRBV12-4 with TRBJ2-5; 7 bases line up with TRBD2. The CDR3 has 13 amino acids. After removal of 8 bases from V and 5 bases from J, the junction contained 8 bases not matched to a gene. CDR3 sequence reads: CASGREASETQYF. The CDR3 DNA reads as TGTGCCAGCGGCCGGGAGGCGTCTGAGACCCAGTACTTC.

The chain employs TRBV3-1 and TRBJ2-7; 13 nucleotides line up with TRBD2. The V gene's germline CDR1 is LGHDT and CDR2 YNNKEL (reference sequence). The trim removed 2 bases at V and 8 bases at J, leaving 6 bases unmatched. The CDR3 length is 15 residues. The CDR3: CASSQWRTSGSQQYF. The CDR3 DNA reads TGTGCCAGCAGCCAATGGCGGACTAGCGGGAGCCAGCAGTACTTC.

This clonotype was seen at least ten times. The chain is built from TRBV5-8 and TRBJ1-1; D gene unclear. The germline CDR1 and CDR2 sequences are SGHTS and YDEGEE. Trimming took 5 bases from V and 5 from J, leaving 4 bases between them. The CDR3 sequence is 10 residues long. CDR3 region: CASSKTEAFF. The CDR3, as DNA: TGTGCCAGCAGTAAGACTGAAGCTTTCTTT. The variable domain in full, with the rest retrieved from reference TRBV5-8 and TRBJ1-1, is EAGVTQSPTHLIKTRGQQATLRCSPISGHTSVYWYQQALGLGLQFLLWYDEGEERNRGNFPPRFSGRQFPNYSSELNVNALELEDSALYLCASSKTEAFFGQGTRLTVV.

At least ten counts were recorded for this clonotype. The chain is built from TRBV5-8 and TRBJ1-5; perhaps TRBD1 as D (6 bases). The CDR3 length is 15 residues. Per the germline V gene, CDR1 is SGHTS and CDR2 is YDEGEE. V shed 4 bases and J shed 4 bases, with 15 bases lying between them. The DNA for the CDR3 is TGTGCCAGCAGCACCGGGGGGCTCGGAAATCAGCCCCAGCATTTT. This codes for CASSTGGLGNQPQHF.

Ten or more counts support this clonotype. This chain uses TRBV7-2 with TRBJ2-1; possibly TRBD2 for D (6 bases). CDR1 and CDR2 (germline): SGHTA, FQGNSA. The CDR3 length is 16 residues. The V end was cut by 5 bases, the J end by 0 bases, with 14 bases between. This CDR3 is CASSPRVGGSYNEQFF. For the CDR3, the DNA is TGTGCCAGCAGCCCCAGGGTGGGGGGCTCCTACAATGAGCAGTTCTTC. Based on the CDR3 plus reference TRBV7-2 and TRBJ2-1, the full variable domain is GAGVSQSPSNKVTEKGKDVELRCDPISGHTALYWYRQSLGQGLEFLIYFQGNSAPDKSGLPSDRFSAERTGGSVSTLTIQRTQQEDSAVYLCASSPRVGGSYNEQFFGPGTRLTVL.

This clonotype was recorded a few times. The CDR3 DNA reads TGCGCCAGCAGTGTGGGACAGGGGAAAGATACGCAGTATTTT. Translating gives CASSVGQGKDTQYF. The J gene is TRBJ2-3, the V gene TRBV5-1, with 10 positions matching TRBD1. Germline-derived CDR1 and CDR2 are SGHRS and YFSETQ. The length of the CDR3 is 14 residues. With V trimmed by 5 bases and J by 5 bases, 5 bases remained unmatched.